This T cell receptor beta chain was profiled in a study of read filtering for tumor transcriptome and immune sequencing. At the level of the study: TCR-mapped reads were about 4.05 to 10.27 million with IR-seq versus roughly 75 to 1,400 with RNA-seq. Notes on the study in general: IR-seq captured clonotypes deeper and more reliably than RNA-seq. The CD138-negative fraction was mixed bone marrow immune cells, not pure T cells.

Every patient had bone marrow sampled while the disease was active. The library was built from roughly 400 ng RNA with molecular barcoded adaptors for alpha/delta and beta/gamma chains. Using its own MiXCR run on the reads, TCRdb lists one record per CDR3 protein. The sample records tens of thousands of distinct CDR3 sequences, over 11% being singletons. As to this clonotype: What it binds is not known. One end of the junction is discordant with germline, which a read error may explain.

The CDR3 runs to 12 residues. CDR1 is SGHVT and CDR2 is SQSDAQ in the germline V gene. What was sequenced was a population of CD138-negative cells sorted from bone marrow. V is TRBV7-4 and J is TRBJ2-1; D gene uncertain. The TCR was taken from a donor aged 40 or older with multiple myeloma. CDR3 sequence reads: CASSLPENEQSF. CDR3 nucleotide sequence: TGTGCCAGCAGCCTGCCCGAAAATGAGCAGTCCTTC.